One sample yielded the 28 T cell receptor beta chains listed below, sequenced in a study of metastatic and nonmetastatic thyroid tumors. None of the patients had undergone any treatment ahead of thyroid surgery. Through MiXCR, TCRdb re-clonotyped the PCR reads. Of 30,000 to 45,000 clones listed, about 32% are singletons. The sequencing sample was made of tumor tissue. Receptors were obtained from a female donor with papillary thyroid cancer or a benign thyroid nodule (not recorded which). Some clones in this sample may be carry-over from other donors' samples.

The genes are TRBV11-2 and TRBJ1-2, with D hard to call. Germline V gene lookup returns CDR1 SGHAT and CDR2 FQNNGV. The CDR3 sequence is 13 residues long. Trimming pared 4 bases from V and 8 bases from J, leaving 14 bases between. The CDR3 region is CASSSFVDQGYTF. CDR3 nucleotide sequence: TGTGCCAGCAGCTCGTTTGTGGACCAGGGCTACACCTTC.

This clone has a handful of counts. The gene calls are TRBV30 and TRBJ1-5; maybe TRBD1 (5 bases). The CDR3 consists of 14 residues. Germline CDR1 and CDR2: GTSNPN and SVGIG (reference sequence). V lost 2 bases and J lost 7, with 15 bases in between. This CDR3 reads CAWSTGTPGQPQHF. The CDR3 DNA reads as TGTGCCTGGAGTACCGGGACTCCGGGGCAGCCCCAGCATTTT.

This rearrangement joins TRBV27 to TRBJ2-1, with 14 bases lining up with TRBD2. The V gene's germline CDR1 is MNHEY and CDR2 SMNVEV (reference sequence). The CDR3 spans 14 residues. J gave up 8 bases and V 8 bases, and 5 bases lay outside the gene matches. This CDR3 is CASSGTSGSDEQFF. The CDR3 coding sequence is TGTGCCAGCTCCGGGACTAGCGGGAGTGATGAGCAGTTCTTC.

The gene calls are TRBV28 and TRBJ2-7; D is possibly TRBD1 or TRBD2 (5 bases each). Germline V lookup: CDR1 MDHEN, CDR2 SYDVKM. Trimming removed 7 bases from V and 5 bases from J, with 18 bases in between. This CDR3 has 14 amino acids. Here the CDR3 reads CASKPGQRFHEQYF. The CDR3 DNA reads TGTGCCAGCAAACCGGGGCAGAGGTTCCACGAGCAGTACTTC.

This clone has only a few counts. This rearrangement joins TRBV10-3 to TRBJ2-7; TRBD1 agrees at 8 bases. CDR3 length equals 15 residues. V lost 4 bases to trimming and J lost 5 bases; unmatched junction nucleotides: 10. Germline V gene sequence: CDR1 ENHRY, CDR2 SYGVKD. CDR3 sequence reads: CAISAAGTGGNEQYF. In nucleotides, the CDR3 is TGTGCCATCAGTGCAGCCGGGACAGGTGGCAACGAGCAGTACTTC.

V is TRBV20-1 and J is TRBJ1-1; 7 bases map to TRBD1. Unmatched junction bases numbered 8, after V lost 0 bases and J lost 4 bases. The CDR3 has 15 amino acids. Germline V CDR1 and CDR2: DFQATT, SNEGSKA (reference sequence). This CDR3 is CSARDSAGGGTEAFF. CDR3 DNA sequence: TGCAGTGCTAGAGATTCGGCAGGGGGAGGCACTGAAGCTTTCTTT.

Concerning this clone: The junction does not match germline at one end; this may be a read error. The V and J genes are TRBV7-7 and TRBJ1-4, with unresolved D. Germline V gene lookup returns CDR1 SSHAT and CDR2 FNYEAQ (reference sequence). CDR3 length: 14 amino acids. The DNA of the CDR3 is TGTGCTAGCAGCTTGAAGCCTTTCAATGAAAAACTGTTTTTT. This sequence encodes CASSLKPFNEKLFF.

This clone was counted only a few times. V usage is TRBV20-1 and J usage is TRBJ2-7; tentatively, D is TRBD2 (5 bases). The CDR3 is 12 amino acids. Germline V gene lookup returns CDR1 DFQATT and CDR2 SNEGSKA (reference sequence). The V and J ends lost 6 bases and 9 bases respectively, with 18 bases between them. The CDR3 DNA reads as TGCAGTGCCCCCGTTCGGCAGGAGGTGCAGTACTTC. Encoded protein: CSAPVRQEVQYF.

This clone was found a few times. This CDR3 is CASRVGPSYEQYF. The CDR3 DNA reads TGTGCCAGCAGGGTGGGACCTTCCTACGAGCAGTACTTC. The V call is TRBV2, the J call TRBJ2-7, with D perhaps matching TRBD1 or TRBD2 (5 bases each). V lost 6 bases and J 1 base, leaving 10 bases between the germline ends. Germline lookup yields CDR1 SNHLY and CDR2 FYNNEI. The CDR3 spans 13 residues.

This clone was found a few times. The chain recombines TRBV7-9 with TRBJ2-7; tentatively, D is TRBD1 or TRBD2 (6 bases each). The V gene's germline CDR1 is SEHNR and CDR2 FQNEAQ (reference sequence). V was clipped by 3 bases and J by 5 bases, with 14 bases between them. The CDR3 is 14 residues long. The CDR3 nucleotides read TGTGCCAGCAGCTTTTACGAGGGGGGAGACGAGCAGTACTTC. This codes for CASSFYEGGDEQYF.

This clone was detected only once. The V and J genes are TRBV20-1 and TRBJ2-3; TRBD2 agrees at 7 bases. The CDR3 sequence is 15 residues long. V was clipped by 4 bases and J by 4 bases; unmatched bases: 11. Germline V gives CDR1 DFQATT, CDR2 SNEGSKA (reference sequence). Here the CDR3 reads CSATPPAGSPDTQYF. The CDR3 DNA reads as TGCAGTGCTACCCCTCCAGCGGGGTCCCCAGATACGCAGTATTTT.

This clone has a handful of counts. This sequence joins TRBV10-3 and TRBJ2-7; 8 nucleotides align to TRBD1. Trimming at V came to 2 bases and at J to 6 bases, leaving 3 bases not matched to a gene. Looked up from germline, CDR1 is ENHRY and CDR2 is SYGVKD. This CDR3 has 13 amino acids. CDR3 amino acids: CAISEAGGSEQYF. DNA of the CDR3: TGTGCCATCAGTGAGGCAGGGGGCTCCGAGCAGTACTTC.

With respect to this clone: A read error may account for a junction end that differs from germline. The chain carries TRBV6-2 or TRBV6-3 and TRBJ2-5; D is unresolved. The CDR3 loop spans 13 amino acids. Germline-derived CDR1 and CDR2 are MNHEY and SVGEGT. The CDR3 DNA is TGTGCCAGCAGTGACTCCCCGCGGGAGACCCAGTACTTC. Its protein product is CASSDSPRETQYF.

The chain carries TRBV6-5 and TRBJ2-2; 12 nucleotides line up with TRBD2. The trim removed 0 bases at V and 6 bases at J, leaving 2 bases unmatched. Germline loops: CDR1 MNHEY, CDR2 SVGAGI. The CDR3 covers 16 residues. In DNA, the CDR3 is TGTGCCAGCAGTTACTCGGCTAGCGGGGGGGCCGGGGAGCTGTTTTTT. Its protein product is CASSYSASGGAGELFF.

The chain couples TRBV20-1 to TRBJ2-4; 15 bases align to TRBD2. The CDR3 runs to 15 residues. The V gene end was trimmed by 6 bases and the J gene end by 8 bases; junction bases not matched to a gene: 8. Germline CDR1 is DFQATT and CDR2 is SNEGSKA (reference sequence). CDR3 loop: CSATGTSGRLDIQYF. The CDR3 DNA is TGCAGTGCCACCGGGACTAGCGGGAGGTTAGACATTCAGTACTTC.

V is TRBV24-1 and J is TRBJ2-2; 8 positions agree with TRBD1. Germline assignment: CDR1 KGHDR and CDR2 SFDVKD. V trimming: 2 bases; J trimming: 4 bases; junction bases outside the gene matches: 5. The CDR3 sequence is 16 residues long. CDR3 sequence (DNA): TGTGCCACCAGTGATTGGACAGGGCAAGGCACCGGGGAGCTGTTTTTT. This translates into CATSDWTGQGTGELFF.

The V call is TRBV4-1, the J call TRBJ2-3, with 7 bases matching TRBD2. The CDR3 has 16 amino acids. Trimming took 0 bases from V and 4 from J; bases not matched to a gene: 7. Germline V lookup: CDR1 MGHRA, CDR2 YSYEKL. CDR3 protein: CASSQEGGRGADTQYF. The CDR3 nucleotides read TGCGCCAGCAGCCAAGAGGGCGGGAGAGGCGCAGATACGCAGTATTTT.

In its sample, this clone ranks as large (0.1 to 1%). This sequence joins TRBV6-1 and TRBJ2-1; the match to TRBD2 covers 15 bases. The junction had 1 base not matched to a gene; V was cut back by 6 bases and J by 1 base. The CDR3 is 16 amino acids. Germline CDR1 MNHNS, CDR2 SASEGT. This CDR3 reads CASRGTSGGSYNEQFF. CDR3 DNA sequence: TGTGCCAGCAGGGGGACTAGCGGGGGGTCCTACAATGAGCAGTTCTTC.

The genes are TRBV5-8 and TRBJ1-5, with D hard to call. Germline V gene sequence: CDR1 SGHTS, CDR2 YDEGEE. The germline V and J ends were trimmed by 3 bases and 7 bases, with 14 bases remaining between them. The CDR3 sequence is 14 residues long. CDR3 amino acids: CASSSDKTGQPQHF. The DNA of the CDR3 is TGTGCCAGCAGCTCTGACAAGACGGGGCAGCCCCAGCATTTT.

The chain recombines TRBV5-1 with TRBJ2-5; TRBD2 agrees at 7 bases. CDR3 size: 15 residues. Germline CDR1 and CDR2: SGHRS and YFSETQ. Unmatched junction bases numbered 6, after V lost 3 bases and J lost 1 base. CDR3 residues: CASSSTGGGQETQYF. The CDR3 nucleotides read TGCGCCAGCAGCTCAACTGGCGGGGGCCAAGAGACCCAGTACTTC.

The chain recombines TRBV20-1 with TRBJ1-2, with a tentative D call TRBD1 (5 bases). The CDR3 consists of 15 residues. Trimming took 5 bases from V and 8 from J, leaving 24 bases between them. Germline V gene sequence: CDR1 DFQATT, CDR2 SNEGSKA (reference sequence). CDR3 DNA: TGCAGTGCTGGGGAGGGGCGTTCGGAATTTATGGGCTACACCTTC. Its translation is CSAGEGRSEFMGYTF.

This clone was picked up a small number of times. The chain employs TRBV28 and TRBJ2-7; the D gene could be TRBD1 or TRBD2 (5 bases each). This CDR3 is built from 12 residues. The germline V gene has CDR1 MDHEN and CDR2 SYDVKM. V shed 8 bases and J shed 7 bases, with 15 bases lying between them. The chain's CDR3 is CASATGLGEQYF. CDR3 bases: TGTGCCAGCGCAACAGGACTGGGGGAGCAGTACTTC.

This clone was seen ten or more times. The gene calls are TRBV24-1 and TRBJ2-1; no firm D call. The germline V and J ends were trimmed by 4 bases and 9 bases, with 9 bases remaining between them. This CDR3 has 12 residues. Germline V gene lookup returns CDR1 KGHDR and CDR2 SFDVKD. The CDR3 sequence: CATSEPRGEQFF. DNA of the CDR3: TGTGCCACCAGTGAACCACGTGGTGAGCAGTTCTTC.

This clone has more than one count but fewer than ten. The chain couples TRBV6-1 to TRBJ2-3; 8 nucleotides line up with TRBD1. J was trimmed by 4 bases and V by 5 bases; bases with no gene match: 8. Germline CDR1 and CDR2: MNHNS and SASEGT. The CDR3 sequence is 15 residues long. The CDR3 protein is CASSPRTGSPDTQYF. The CDR3 region has the DNA TGTGCCAGCAGTCCAAGGACAGGGAGTCCAGATACGCAGTATTTT.

This clone was counted only a few times. The chain couples TRBV7-2 to TRBJ2-5, with unresolved D. The germline V and J ends were trimmed by 2 bases and 7 bases, with 5 bases remaining between them. In germline, CDR1 is SGHTA, CDR2 FQGNSA. The length of the CDR3 is 11 residues. As DNA, the CDR3 is TGTGCCAGCAGCTTAAGGATGACCCAGTACTTC. It specifies CASSLRMTQYF.

This clone was observed a single time. The chain employs TRBV4-1 and TRBJ2-6; tentatively, D is TRBD2 (6 bases). The CDR3 covers 16 residues. CDR1 is MGHRA, CDR2 YSYEKL, per germline. The V end lost 0 bases, the J end lost 1 base, and 7 bases lay between the germline ends. The CDR3 here is CASSQEEGSGANVLTF. CDR3 nucleotides: TGCGCCAGCAGCCAAGAGGAGGGGTCTGGGGCCAACGTCCTGACTTTC.

This clone was picked up a small number of times. The V and J genes are TRBV6-2 or TRBV6-3 and TRBJ2-2; D is perhaps TRBD1 (6 bases). Germline lookup yields CDR1 MNHEY and CDR2 SVGEGT. V lost 3 bases and J lost 5, with 19 bases in between. The CDR3 is made up of 17 amino acids. The CDR3 sequence: CASSYLSVTGRTGELFF. The CDR3 nucleotides are TGTGCCAGCAGTTATTTATCGGTAACAGGGCGGACCGGGGAGCTGTTTTTT.

This clone occurred a few times. The chain joins TRBV10-2 to TRBJ2-1; perhaps TRBD1 as D (6 bases). The V gene lost 6 bases and the J gene lost 8 bases, with 14 bases spanning the gap. Germline loops: CDR1 WSHSY, CDR2 SAAADI. The length of the CDR3 is 13 residues. Here the CDR3 reads CASRLGQRDEQFF. The CDR3 DNA follows: TGCGCCAGCAGACTCGGACAGAGGGATGAGCAGTTCTTC.